This T cell receptor (beta chain) is from a study of early T cells in non-severe SARS-CoV-2 infection. Study-level information: Whole-blood bulk RNA, unsorted, was sequenced, and chains were unpaired. Study results and caveats: There was a bias toward anti-spike CD8 responses in VDJdb matching, which missed private and CD4 specificities.

Molecules of cDNA were individually given unique molecular identifiers that were attached to them. TCRdb re-called the 5' RACE reads with MiXCR, one entry per CDR3 protein. Counted here are roughly 24,000 distinct CDR3 sequences, about 5% occurring once; the ten biggest clones make up about 4%. Deletions cut 1 base from V and 1 base from J, with 4 bases between. Germline lookup yields CDR1 LGHNT and CDR2 FRNRAP. The CDR3 contains 14 residues. This clonotype was observed many times. What it binds is not known. The origin of this receptor is an adult who was a healthcare worker with PCR-confirmed SARS-CoV-2 infection or an uninfected control (not recorded which). Sequencing input: whole blood. The chain recombines TRBV12-5 with TRBJ2-2; no definite D call. CDR3 in DNA: TGTGCTAGTGGTTTGGGACAGAACACCGGGGAGCTGTTTTTT. It translates to CASGLGQNTGELFF.